Presented here are 25 T cell receptor beta chains from one specimen sequenced in a study of beta chain features in type 1 diabetes. Study-level results: Significant though moderate, a shortening of TCRB CDR3s appeared in all four CD4+ subsets of Type 1 diabetes patients.

The authors reverse transcribed all of the isolated RNA, so sequencing captured expressed TCRB transcripts. The assay was immunoSEQ multiplex PCR, and TCRdb's table has in-frame clones only and misses some. The data show 150,000 to 200,000 clones, roughly 65% seen once. These receptors' targets are unknown. The source material was naive CD4+ T cells from blood. These receptors were taken from a man aged 25-45 years with type 1 diabetes.

This clone was recorded a few times. The genes are TRBV7-2 and TRBJ2-5, with 8 bases identical to TRBD1. This CDR3 is 14 amino acids long. Germline V gene lookup returns CDR1 SGHTA and CDR2 FQGNSA. V lost 8 bases to trimming and J lost 4 bases; unmatched junction nucleotides: 9. Written as DNA, the CDR3 is TGTGCCAGCCGGCAGGGGGCGCGAGGAGAGACCCAGTACTTC. Translating gives CASRQGARGETQYF.

The gene calls are TRBV7-2 and TRBJ1-6; perhaps TRBD1 as D (5 bases). CDR1 and CDR2 from the germline V gene are SGHTA and FQGNSA. The CDR3 runs to 14 residues. Trimming removed 4 bases from V and 9 bases from J, with 13 bases in between. The CDR3 DNA reads TGTGCCAGCAGCTCCGGGGCAGGGATTTCACCCCTCCACTTT. Residues: CASSSGAGISPLHF.

A few counts support this clone. The sample has other DNA sequences that encode this CDR3 too. This chain links TRBV30 with TRBJ2-7; TRBD1 matches 7 bases. In germline, CDR1 is GTSNPN, CDR2 SVGIG (reference sequence). The CDR3 extends over 11 amino acids. V was clipped by 4 bases and J by 4 bases; unmatched bases: 1. The CDR3 region has the DNA TGTGCCTGGACAGGGGGTTACGAGCAGTACTTC. Translation gives CAWTGGYEQYF. Full variable domain (missing parts from reference TRBV30 and TRBJ2-7): SQTIHQWPATLVQPVGSPLSLECTVEGTSNPNLYWYRQAAGRGLQLLFYSVGIGQISSEVPQNLSASRPQDRQFILSSKKLLLSDSGFYLCAWTGGYEQYFGPGTRLTVT.

This clone was picked up a small number of times. This sequence joins TRBV20-1 and TRBJ2-7; D gene ambiguous. V was clipped by 8 bases and J by 3 bases, with 11 bases between them. CDR1 and CDR2 (germline): DFQATT, SNEGSKA (reference sequence). This CDR3 has 11 amino acids. CDR3 DNA: TGCAGTCCAGAGAAGGGCTACGAGCAGTACTTC. As protein: CSPEKGYEQYF.

The CDR3 loop reads CASSVGAQPSYEQYF. The DNA for the CDR3 is TGTGCCAGCAGCGTAGGGGCCCAGCCCTCCTACGAGCAGTACTTC. V and J are TRBV9 and TRBJ2-7; no clear D gene. The V gene lost 0 bases and the J gene lost 0 bases, with 10 bases spanning the gap. The CDR3 is 15 amino acids. Germline assignment: CDR1 SGDLS and CDR2 YYNGEE.

CDR3 nucleotide sequence: TGCAGCGTTTGGTCGACAGAGTCCTACGAGCAGTACTTC. Its translation is CSVWSTESYEQYF. The rearrangement links TRBV29-1 to TRBJ2-7; maybe TRBD1 (5 bases). CDR1 is SQVTM and CDR2 is ANQGSEA in the germline V gene. Trimming left V 5 bases short and J 1 base short, with 12 bases between. This CDR3 region has 13 residues.

The genes are TRBV11-2 and TRBJ2-5; perhaps TRBD2 as D (5 bases). V was pared by 3 bases and J by 5 bases, with 16 bases between. This CDR3 spans 15 amino acids. From germline, CDR1 is SGHAT and CDR2 FQNNGV. The CDR3 sequence is CASSFSSPRAETQYF. In DNA, the CDR3 is TGTGCCAGCAGCTTCAGCAGCCCGAGGGCGGAGACCCAGTACTTC.

A note on this clone: Distinct nucleotide sequences in the sample also encode this CDR3. The chain combines TRBV20-1 with TRBJ2-3; D unclear. The CDR3 consists of 11 residues. Germline assignment: CDR1 DFQATT and CDR2 SNEGSKA (reference sequence). Trimming shortened V by 3 bases and J by 2 bases, and 3 bases separated the two germline ends. The DNA for the CDR3 is TGCAGTGCTAGGTACACAGATACGCAGTATTTT. The encoded protein is CSARYTDTQYF.

The chain couples TRBV18 to TRBJ1-6; possibly TRBD1 for D (5 bases). The germline V gene encodes CDR1 KGHSH and CDR2 LQKENI. The CDR3 extends over 13 amino acids. For the CDR3, the DNA is TGTGCTTCGGGGGAGGTGAAAGACTCACCCCTCCACTTT. Amino acid sequence: CASGEVKDSPLHF.

The chain uses TRBV15 and TRBJ2-5, with D hard to call. V was trimmed by 3 bases and J by 0 bases, leaving 5 bases between them. CDR3 length equals 13 residues. In germline, CDR1 is LNHNV, CDR2 YYDKDF (reference sequence). As DNA, the CDR3 is TGTGCCACCAGCAGTCGAAACCAAGAGACCCAGTACTTC. It encodes CATSSRNQETQYF.

The rearrangement joins TRBV7-2 to TRBJ2-1; D uncertain. Germline assignment: CDR1 SGHTA and CDR2 FQGNSA. The CDR3 consists of 13 residues. The ends were cut back, 3 bases at V and 10 bases at J, with 13 bases in the middle. CDR3 amino acids: CASSFGSGYEQFF. CDR3 DNA: TGTGCCAGCAGCTTTGGGTCAGGTTACGAGCAGTTCTTC.

The chain links TRBV28 to TRBJ1-1; the D gene is possibly TRBD1 (5 bases). V was clipped by 5 bases and J by 7 bases, with 14 bases between them. Germline loops: CDR1 MDHEN, CDR2 SYDVKM. The CDR3 is 13 amino acids. CDR3 sequence reads: CASSVAGTDEAFF. The CDR3 DNA sequence: TGTGCCAGCAGTGTAGCTGGGACGGATGAAGCTTTCTTT.

This clone has a handful of counts. V usage is TRBV5-1 and J usage is TRBJ1-2; D unclear. The V end was cut by 0 bases, the J end by 4 bases, with 10 bases between. The germline gives CDR1 SGHRS, CDR2 YFSETQ. The CDR3 runs 14 residues. DNA for the CDR3: TGCGCCAGCAGCTTGGACACTGTCCTCTATGGCTACACCTTC. Residues: CASSLDTVLYGYTF.

The chain has TRBV30 and TRBJ1-2, with unresolved D. The V gene's germline CDR1 is GTSNPN and CDR2 SVGIG (reference sequence). The CDR3 is 15 amino acids. V was clipped by 2 bases and J by 8 bases, with 21 bases between them. CDR3 DNA: TGTGCCTGGAGTCCCCCTCGTGCCGACCTAGGGGGCTACACCTTC. Encoded protein: CAWSPPRADLGGYTF.

This chain connects TRBV5-4 to TRBJ2-1; D unclear. CDR3 length: 15 amino acids. Trimming removed 2 bases at V and 4 bases at J, with 13 bases between. Germline V gene data show CDR1 as SGHNT and CDR2 as YYREEE (reference sequence). CDR3 region: CASSLWGGKYNEQFF. DNA for the CDR3: TGTGCCAGCAGCTTATGGGGTGGGAAGTACAATGAGCAGTTCTTC.

This sequence joins TRBV30 and TRBJ2-7, with a possible D match to TRBD2 (6 bases). The germline V gene has CDR1 GTSNPN and CDR2 SVGIG (reference sequence). V was pared by 4 bases and J by 3 bases, with 13 bases between. The length of the CDR3 is 13 residues. The CDR3 bases are TGTGCCTGGACCCCCGTGGGGGGCTACGAGCAGTACTTC. This translates into CAWTPVGGYEQYF.

The table lists this clone with a few counts. The chain links TRBV30 to TRBJ1-1; D unresolved. The CDR3 covers 15 residues. Germline-derived CDR1 and CDR2 are GTSNPN and SVGIG (reference sequence). V was clipped by 2 bases and J by 3 bases, with 16 bases between them. CDR3 coding DNA: TGTGCCTGGAGTTGGTTGGGGAGGGCGTACACTGAAGCTTTCTTT. Its translation is CAWSWLGRAYTEAFF. The full variable domain, in which reference TRBV30 and TRBJ1-1 provide the parts outside the CDR3, is SQTIHQWPATLVQPVGSPLSLECTVEGTSNPNLYWYRQAAGRGLQLLFYSVGIGQISSEVPQNLSASRPQDRQFILSSKKLLLSDSGFYLCAWSWLGRAYTEAFFGQGTRLTVV.

As to this clone: Different DNA sequences within this sample yield the same CDR3. The chain carries TRBV29-1 and TRBJ2-6; D possibly corresponds to TRBD2 (7 bases). V was pared by 7 bases and J by 2 bases, with 21 bases between. Germline V gene sequence: CDR1 SQVTM, CDR2 ANQGSEA. The CDR3 totals 17 residues. For the CDR3, the DNA is TGCAGCGCCCAAGAAATGGTAGGGGGGGCTGGGGCCAACGTCCTGACTTTC. Its protein product is CSAQEMVGGAGANVLTF.

This chain uses TRBV25-1 with TRBJ2-1; the match to TRBD1 covers 12 bases. Unmatched junction bases numbered 9, after V lost 3 bases and J lost 9 bases. The CDR3 extends over 16 amino acids. Germline V gene lookup returns CDR1 MGHDK and CDR2 SYGVNS. CDR3 in DNA: TGTGCCAGCAGTGATGGGGCCGGGACAGGGGGCTTTGAGCAGTTCTTC. Its protein is CASSDGAGTGGFEQFF.

This rearrangement joins TRBV29-1 to TRBJ1-2, with D possibly TRBD1 on 5 matching bases. The CDR3 has 14 residues. Between the trimmed V and J ends, which lost 4 bases and 4 bases, there was a span of 16 bases. Germline V lookup: CDR1 SQVTM, CDR2 ANQGSEA. The DNA of the CDR3 is TGCAGCGTTGGATCAGGGAATCAGGGCTATGGCTACACCTTC. This translates into CSVGSGNQGYGYTF.

The table lists this clone with a few counts. The chain carries TRBV13 and TRBJ2-5; no definite D call. This CDR3 contains 12 residues. CDR1 and CDR2 from the germline V gene are PRHDT and FYEKMQ (reference sequence). V was clipped by 2 bases and J by 5 bases, with 6 bases between them. CDR3 in amino acids: CASSLIGETQYF. The CDR3 nucleotides read TGTGCCAGCAGCTTAATCGGCGAGACCCAGTACTTC. The full variable domain, completed using reference TRBV13 and TRBJ2-5, is AAGVIQSPRHLIKEKRETATLKCYPIPRHDTVYWYQQGPGQDPQFLISFYEKMQSDKGSIPDRFSAQQFSDYHSELNMSSLELGDSALYFCASSLIGETQYFGPGTRLLVL.

This clone was picked up a small number of times. V and J are TRBV10-3 and TRBJ2-3; the D gene is possibly TRBD1 (6 bases). Per germline, CDR1 ENHRY and CDR2 SYGVKD. V was pared by 4 bases and J by 3 bases, with 8 bases between. The CDR3 is made up of 13 amino acids. DNA of the CDR3: TGTGCCATCAGTGTACAGGGTACAGATACGCAGTATTTT. Translated: CAISVQGTDTQYF.

The chain joins TRBV7-9 to TRBJ2-3; unclear D gene. CDR1 and CDR2 from the germline V gene are SEHNR and FQNEAQ (reference sequence). V was trimmed by 1 base and J by 7 bases, leaving 6 bases between them. The CDR3 runs to 12 residues. CDR3 loop: CASSLDRNTQYF. The CDR3, as DNA: TGTGCCAGCAGCTTAGATCGTAATACGCAGTATTTT.

V and J are TRBV9 and TRBJ2-5; possibly TRBD2 for D (5 bases). Germline CDR1 is SGDLS and CDR2 is YYNGEE. Trimming stripped 0 bases from V and 1 base from J, with 16 bases between. This CDR3 region has 17 residues. The CDR3 here is CASSVDAGGRAQETQYF. In DNA, the CDR3 is TGTGCCAGCAGCGTAGACGCGGGTGGAAGGGCCCAAGAGACCCAGTACTTC.

The rearrangement joins TRBV14 to TRBJ2-2; TRBD1 is a possible D gene (6 bases). V lost 1 base, J lost 5 bases, and 14 bases lay in between. This CDR3 spans 16 amino acids. Germline lookup yields CDR1 SGHDN and CDR2 FVKESK. The CDR3: CASSQVRPTGTGELFF. The CDR3 coding sequence is TGTGCCAGCAGCCAAGTGCGGCCCACAGGGACCGGGGAGCTGTTTTTT.